This T cell receptor (beta chain) was sequenced for a study of cytomegalovirus exposure and HLA in healthy donors. The CDR3 runs 15 residues. Germline CDR1 reads SGHTA; CDR2 reads FQGNSA. J was trimmed by 2 bases and V by 5 bases; bases with no gene match: 9. Vbeta (60) and Jbeta (13) primers were used in the PCR. Generated by immunoSEQ multiplex PCR, the TCRdb table keeps only in-frame clones and is missing some. In total, the table holds 55,000 to 70,000 clones. The sequence derives from a female donor in good health and CMV-seropositive. Sequenced material: PBMCs. The chain joins TRBV7-2 to TRBJ2-7; 7 bases map to TRBD1. The CDR3 coding sequence is TGTGCCAGCAGCGGATCCGGGACAGCGACCTACGAGCAGTACTTC. Protein: CASSGSGTATYEQYF.